Below, one TCR beta chain is given with its context. The antigen remains unidentified. Only in-frame clones appear in the TCRdb table, and some are missing; sequencing was by immunoSEQ multiplex PCR. In the table there are 60,000 to 75,000 clones, more than 70% of which are singletons. These data originate in a study of OX40 agonist ivuxolimab in advanced cancers. Across the whole study: The dose-escalation group included hepatocellular carcinoma, melanoma, renal cell carcinoma and head and neck cancer.

Study findings and constraints: Expanded clones tended on average to be more numerous among CD8+ T cells than CD4+. At 0.1 to 3.0 mg/kg, clonal expansion of CD4+ and CD8+ blood T cells had occurred by week 6.

This receptor was taken from an adult with an advanced solid tumor such as melanoma, head and neck, liver or kidney cancer. Material: CD4+ or CD8+ T cells sorted from blood, obtained in a trial of the OX40 agonist ivuxolimab.

The CDR3 coding sequence is TGTGCCAGCAGTCCAGTTAGGTCCGGAAACACCATATATTTT. It specifies CASSPVRSGNTIYF. The rearrangement uses TRBV6-6 and TRBJ1-3; D call uncertain. V dropped 5 bases and J dropped 4 bases, with 12 bases sitting between them. This CDR3 spans 14 amino acids. Germline-derived CDR1 and CDR2 are MNHNY and SVGAGI (reference sequence).